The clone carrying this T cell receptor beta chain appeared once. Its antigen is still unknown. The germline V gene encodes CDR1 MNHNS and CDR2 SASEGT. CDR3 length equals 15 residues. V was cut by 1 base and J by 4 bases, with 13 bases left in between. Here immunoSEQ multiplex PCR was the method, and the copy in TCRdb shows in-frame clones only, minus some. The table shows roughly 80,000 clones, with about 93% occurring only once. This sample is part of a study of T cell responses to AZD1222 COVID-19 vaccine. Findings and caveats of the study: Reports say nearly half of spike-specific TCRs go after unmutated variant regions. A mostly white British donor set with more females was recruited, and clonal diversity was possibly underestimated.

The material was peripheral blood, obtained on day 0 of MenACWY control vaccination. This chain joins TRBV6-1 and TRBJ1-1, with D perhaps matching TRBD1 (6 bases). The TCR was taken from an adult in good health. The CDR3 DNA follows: TGTGCCAGCAGTGAAGGCTCACAGGGAGGCACTGAAGCTTTCTTT. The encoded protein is CASSEGSQGGTEAFF.